Below, 14 T cell receptor beta chains from the same sample are listed, as sequenced in a study of T cells in Graves' hyperthyroidism and ophthalmopathy. TCR beta CDR3 regions were amplified from RNA. The TCR CDR3 first-round RT-PCR relied on the HTBI primer set. MiXCR was run by TCRdb on the multiplex PCR reads, yielding one entry per CDR3 protein. The repertoire consists of fewer than 400,000 distinct CDR3 sequences, with 11% to 15% occurring once and the leading ten covering around 28%. The sample taken for sequencing was blood. All receptors come from a man in his forties or fifties with Graves' ophthalmopathy.

The sample holds a few counts of this clonotype. A much bigger clone sits one base away, suggesting this may be a read error. The chain links TRBV7-8 to TRBJ2-7; tentatively, D is TRBD2 (5 bases). The CDR3 sequence is 15 residues long. CDR1 is SGHVS and CDR2 is FQNEAQ in the germline V gene. CDR3 sequence: CVSSQPLGPSGEQYF. The DNA for the CDR3 is TGTGTCAGCAGCCAACCTCTGGGCCCATCGGGAGAGCAGTACTTC.

The table lists this clonotype with many counts. The chain links TRBV7-9 to TRBJ2-5; the D gene could be TRBD1 or TRBD2 (5 bases each). Looked up from germline, CDR1 is SEHNR and CDR2 is FQNEAQ (reference sequence). There are 16 residues in the CDR3. V was cut by 5 bases and J by 5 bases, with 21 bases left in between. CDR3 amino acids: CASSPINHRRGETQYF. CDR3 coding DNA: TGTGCCAGCAGCCCTATCAACCACAGGCGAGGGGAGACCCAGTACTTC.

This clonotype was counted at least ten times. The chain employs TRBV11-3 and TRBJ2-5, with 7 bases fitting TRBD1. The CDR3 totals 15 residues. V dropped 5 bases and J dropped 5; count of bases not matched to a gene: 11. CDR1 is SGHNT, CDR2 YENEEA, per germline. The CDR3 is CASSPGQPNGETQYF. The CDR3 DNA follows: TGTGCCAGCAGCCCGGGACAGCCTAATGGGGAGACCCAGTACTTC.

At least ten counts were recorded for this clonotype. The chain joins TRBV11-3 to TRBJ2-3, with D possibly matching TRBD1 (6 bases). V was shortened by 5 bases and J by 0 bases, with 15 bases between the two germline ends. Germline lookup yields CDR1 SGHNT and CDR2 YENEEA. CDR3 length: 16 residues. The CDR3 coding sequence is TGTGCCAGCAGCGGAGGCTTAACAGGGAGCACAGATACGCAGTATTTT. As protein: CASSGGLTGSTDTQYF.

This clonotype was observed many times. Germline is not matched at one junction end, which may reflect a read error. V usage is TRBV20-1 and J usage is TRBJ2-1, with 10 bases identical to TRBD2. Germline loops: CDR1 DFQATT, CDR2 SNEGSKA (reference sequence). The CDR3 consists of 15 residues. CDR3 in amino acids: CSARAGTSEYNEQFF. The CDR3 nucleotides read TGCAGTGCAAGAGCCGGGACTAGCGAGTACAATGAGCAGTTCTTC.

This clonotype was found many times. The gene calls are TRBV28 and TRBJ2-5, with 11 bases identical to TRBD1. The J segment lost 7 bases and the V segment lost 4 bases, leaving 5 bases of the junction unmatched. Germline V gene lookup returns CDR1 MDHEN and CDR2 SYDVKM. This CDR3 has 14 amino acids. The chain's CDR3 is CASSWMGTGGTQYF. DNA for the CDR3: TGTGCCAGCAGTTGGATGGGGACAGGGGGGACCCAGTACTTC.

This clonotype has at least ten counts. The gene calls are TRBV13 and TRBJ2-1; D gene unclear. The CDR3 runs 16 residues. With 4 bases removed from V and 0 bases from J, the gap between germline ends came to 13 bases. The V gene's germline CDR1 is PRHDT and CDR2 FYEKMQ (reference sequence). CDR3 coding DNA: TGTGCCAGCAGCTCCGCCCTTTATAGCTCCTACAATGAGCAGTTCTTC. Protein product: CASSSALYSSYNEQFF.

This clonotype was seen at least ten times. This sequence joins TRBV20-1 and TRBJ1-1; D is unclear. The length of the CDR3 is 13 residues. The germline gives CDR1 DFQATT, CDR2 SNEGSKA (reference sequence). The V end lost 3 bases, the J end lost 1 base, and 9 bases lay between the germline ends. The CDR3 bases are TGCAGTGCTAGTGGACCGCAGAACACTGAAGCTTTCTTT. Translating it yields CSASGPQNTEAFF.

The table lists this clonotype with many counts. This chain joins TRBV4-2 and TRBJ2-1; perhaps TRBD1 as D (5 bases). V lost 1 base and J 5 bases, leaving 15 bases between the germline ends. Germline CDR1 LGHNA, CDR2 YNFKEQ. The CDR3 totals 16 residues. The CDR3 is CASSQGIGAINNEQFF. The CDR3 DNA follows: TGTGCCAGCAGCCAAGGAATAGGGGCGATTAACAATGAGCAGTTCTTC.

This clonotype was observed a few times. The V gene is TRBV2, the J gene TRBJ1-4, with D perhaps matching TRBD1 (5 bases). V gave up 3 bases and J gave up 5 bases, with 10 bases separating them. The CDR3 has 14 residues. CDR1 is SNHLY and CDR2 is FYNNEI in the germline V gene. CDR3 in DNA: TGTGCCAGCAGTGATTCGGGGGGGAATGAAAAACTGTTTTTT. Translating gives CASSDSGGNEKLFF. The full variable domain, its missing parts supplied by reference TRBV2 and TRBJ1-4, is EPEVTQTPSHQVTQMGQEVILRCVPISNHLYFYWYRQILGQKVEFLVSFYNNEISEKSEIFDDQFSVERPDGSNFTLKIRSTKLEDSAMYFCASSDSGGNEKLFFGSGTQLSVL.

This clonotype was observed at least ten times. The genes are TRBV30 and TRBJ2-1; 8 nucleotides line up with TRBD2. The CDR3 runs to 14 residues. Germline CDR1 and CDR2: GTSNPN and SVGIG (reference sequence). Trimming cost V 0 bases and J 7 bases; bases outside gene matches: 5. The CDR3, as DNA: TGTGCCTGGAGTGTAGGAGTAGCGGGGAATGAGCAGTTCTTC. It specifies CAWSVGVAGNEQFF.

This clonotype appeared a few times. The chain joins TRBV27 to TRBJ2-2, with 9 bases matching TRBD2. The V segment lost 2 bases and the J segment 5 bases; nucleotides outside the gene matches: 6. This CDR3 has 16 residues. Per germline, CDR1 MNHEY and CDR2 SMNVEV (reference sequence). CDR3 in amino acids: CASSLRLADPTGELFF. CDR3 DNA: TGTGCCAGCAGTTTACGACTAGCGGACCCAACCGGGGAGCTGTTTTTT.

This clonotype was counted many times. The V and J genes are TRBV20-1 and TRBJ2-3; 7 bases map to TRBD1. The CDR3 spans 11 residues. The germline gives CDR1 DFQATT, CDR2 SNEGSKA (reference sequence). The ends lost 5 bases at V and 4 bases at J; junction bases unmatched: 0. The CDR3 DNA is TGCAGTGCTGACAGGGCAGATACGCAGTATTTT. This sequence encodes CSADRADTQYF.

This clonotype came up many times. The chain employs TRBV12-3 or TRBV12-4 and TRBJ2-7, with TRBD2 matching over 8 bases. CDR3 length: 17 residues. J was trimmed by 3 bases and V by 6 bases; bases with no gene match: 16. CDR3 DNA sequence: TGTGCCAGCAGCTTACTTCTCTCGGGGGGGGGGCTCTACGAGCAGTACTTC. It encodes CASSLLLSGGGLYEQYF.